The T cell receptor beta chain under discussion was sequenced for a study of blood T cell repertoires in COVID-19. As for the study in general: Samples taken during acute and convalescent COVID-19 were collected in the United States, Italy and Spain. From T cells, B-cell-depleted T cells, or PBMCs came the material, which was cDNA or gDNA.

Per the authors' pipeline: For nucleated cells, counts were estimated from reference gene primer amplification. Assay used: immunoSEQ multiplex PCR; TCRdb lists only in-frame clones, some missing. Clonal size and the V and J genes are those of that table, whereas D and trimming came from the DNA. The sample shows 52,000 or so clones, roughly 86% of them seen only once. The clonotype comes from a man between 60 and 75 years old with active COVID-19. Source material: peripheral blood.

The CDR3 DNA follows: TGTGCCAGTAGTACCACCGGCGGCACCGGGGAGCTGTTTTTT. Translated: CASSTTGGTGELFF. V is TRBV19 and J is TRBJ2-2, with unresolved D. The CDR3 has 14 amino acids. The germline V and J ends were trimmed by 4 bases and 4 bases, with 10 bases remaining between them. Germline CDR1 and CDR2: LNHDA and SQIVND (reference sequence).